One and the same sample provided the 32 T cell receptor beta chains below, sequenced in a study of T cells in Graves' hyperthyroidism and ophthalmopathy. The TCR beta CDR3 regions underwent amplification using RNA transcripts as the source. Primed by the HTBI set, a first-round RT-PCR was run on the TCR CDR3. Using its own MiXCR run on the multiplex PCR reads, TCRdb lists one record per CDR3 protein. Of approximately 700,000 distinct CDR3 sequences in the sample, over 40% are singletons; the top ten hold more than 7%. Specimen: peripheral blood or thyroid tissue (not recorded which). Every receptor here comes from an adult man with Graves' disease, either hyperthyroidism or ophthalmopathy (not recorded which).

This clonotype has just a few counts. The V call is TRBV7-9, the J call TRBJ1-2; D is uncertain. CDR3 length: 16 residues. Between the trimmed V and J ends, which lost 3 bases and 0 bases, there was a span of 14 bases. Germline V gene data show CDR1 as SEHNR and CDR2 as FQNEAQ (reference sequence). The CDR3 is CASSFMGTETNYGYTF. CDR3 DNA sequence: TGTGCCAGCAGCTTTATGGGAACCGAGACTAACTATGGCTACACCTTC.

This clonotype was seen only a few times. V and J are TRBV2 and TRBJ1-5, with 7 bases identical to TRBD1. The germline V gene encodes CDR1 SNHLY and CDR2 FYNNEI. The CDR3 has 15 residues. The ends lost 5 bases at V and 5 bases at J; junction bases unmatched: 9. CDR3: CASSLGTAPDQPQHF. The CDR3 region has the DNA TGTGCCAGCAGTCTCGGGACAGCTCCCGATCAGCCCCAGCATTTT. Filled out from reference TRBV2 and TRBJ1-5, the complete variable domain reads EPEVTQTPSHQVTQMGQEVILRCVPISNHLYFYWYRQILGQKVEFLVSFYNNEISEKSEIFDDQFSVERPDGSNFTLKIRSTKLEDSAMYFCASSLGTAPDQPQHFGDGTRLSIL.

There are many counts of this clonotype. This rearrangement joins TRBV2 to TRBJ1-5; 7 bases match TRBD1. This CDR3 has 15 residues. J lost 1 base, V lost 4 bases, and 4 bases had no gene match. Germline V gene data show CDR1 as SNHLY and CDR2 as FYNNEI. In DNA form, the CDR3 reads TGTGCCAGCAGTGCCCAGGGGGTAAGCAATCAGCCCCAGCATTTT. Protein product: CASSAQGVSNQPQHF.

The chain employs TRBV2 and TRBJ2-3; no definite D call. The CDR3 is made up of 14 amino acids. V was shortened by 3 bases and J by 3 bases, with 10 bases between the two germline ends. Germline CDR1 SNHLY, CDR2 FYNNEI. The DNA for the CDR3 is TGTGCCAGCAGTGATCGGGTCCAAACAGATACGCAGTATTTT. Translated: CASSDRVQTDTQYF.

The CDR3 protein is CASSLAGTGAMDQPQHF. DNA of the CDR3: TGTGCCAGCAGCTTAGCCGGGACAGGGGCCATGGATCAGCCCCAGCATTTT. V is TRBV7-2 and J is TRBJ1-5; 10 nucleotides line up with TRBD1. The germline CDR1 and CDR2 sequences are SGHTA and FQGNSA. Trimming cost V 0 bases and J 5 bases; bases outside gene matches: 7. The CDR3 sequence is 17 residues long.

This chain connects TRBV7-3 to TRBJ1-1, with D possibly being TRBD1 (6 bases). Trimming removed 2 bases from V and 11 bases from J, with 18 bases in between. There are 14 residues in the CDR3. From germline, CDR1 is SGHTA and CDR2 FQGTGA. The CDR3, as DNA: TGTGCCAGCAGCTTACTGGGTAGGGACACCCTGGCTTTCTTT. Encoded protein: CASSLLGRDTLAFF.

There are many counts of this clonotype. Mismatch with germline at one junction end may stem from a read error. V and J are TRBV5-1 and TRBJ2-7, with D possibly being TRBD1 or TRBD2 (5 bases each). The germline gives CDR1 SGHRS, CDR2 YFSETQ. The CDR3 spans 14 residues. The CDR3 is CASSLDQGAYEQYF. The CDR3 bases are TGTGCCAGCAGCTTGGATCAGGGAGCCTACGAGCAGTACTTC. The entire variable domain, with the rest obtained from reference TRBV5-1 and TRBJ2-7, is as follows: KAGVTQTPRYLIKTRGQQVTLSCSPISGHRSVSWYQQTPGQGLQFLFEYFSETQRNKGNFPGRFSGRQFSNSRSEMNVSTLELGDSALYLCASSLDQGAYEQYFGPGTRLTVT.

This clonotype occurred once. The CDR3 does not close with the conserved phenylalanine or tryptophan, likely indicating a read error. The chain uses TRBV9 and TRBJ1-3; D is unresolved. Germline loops: CDR1 SGDLS, CDR2 YYNGEE. The CDR3 covers 15 residues. Trimming stripped 3 bases from V and 1 base from J, with 11 bases between. CDR3 nucleotide sequence: TGTGCCAGCAGCGGCAGCTTTTCTTCTGGAAACACCATATATTTG. Translation: CASSGSFSSGNTIYL.

This clonotype occurred many times. The chain carries TRBV29-1 and TRBJ2-7; TRBD2 is a possible D gene (5 bases). Germline V lookup: CDR1 SQVTM, CDR2 ANQGSEA. The V end was cut by 3 bases, the J end by 0 bases, with 9 bases between. The CDR3 consists of 13 residues. CDR3 coding DNA: TGCAGCGTTGAGCGGGCCGACTCCTACGAGCAGTACTTC. The encoded protein is CSVERADSYEQYF.

This clonotype was counted ten times or more. The chain recombines TRBV7-9 with TRBJ2-7; D is unclear. V dropped 3 bases and J dropped 6 bases, with 12 bases sitting between them. Germline V lookup: CDR1 SEHNR, CDR2 FQNEAQ (reference sequence). The CDR3 spans 13 residues. CDR3 nucleotides: TGTGCCAGCAGCTTTGTCGGTGTCGGCGAGCAGTACTTC. Translation: CASSFVGVGEQYF.

The CDR3 protein is CASSLYQGTNSPLHF. The CDR3 DNA reads TGTGCCAGCAGTTTATATCAGGGGACTAATTCACCCCTCCACTTT. The rearrangement links TRBV6-5 to TRBJ1-6, with a weak D call TRBD1 (6 bases). Between the trimmed V and J ends, which lost 4 bases and 6 bases, there was a span of 13 bases. The CDR3 totals 15 residues. Germline loops: CDR1 MNHEY, CDR2 SVGAGI.

This clonotype was seen ten or more times. V gene TRBV7-6 combines with J gene TRBJ2-5; possible D gene TRBD2, 6 bases. The CDR3 covers 14 residues. Deletions cut 1 base from V and 5 bases from J, with 11 bases between. Germline V gene sequence: CDR1 SGHVS, CDR2 FNYEAQ. The chain's CDR3 is CASSLVGGGETQYF. Here the CDR3 DNA reads TGTGCCAGCAGCTTAGTAGGTGGGGGGGAGACCCAGTACTTC. Looking up the rest from reference TRBV7-6 and TRBJ2-5 gives the full variable domain: GAGVSQSPRYKVTKRGQDVALRCDPISGHVSLYWYRQALGQGPEFLTYFNYEAQQDKSGLPNDRFSAERPEGSISTLTIQRTEQRDSAMYRCASSLVGGGETQYFGPGTRLLVL.

J is TRBJ2-6 and V is TRBV10-3; possible D gene TRBD1, 6 bases. Germline V gene lookup returns CDR1 ENHRY and CDR2 SYGVKD. Trimming took 10 bases from V and 1 from J, leaving 14 bases between them. The CDR3 is 15 amino acids. The CDR3 DNA follows: TGTGCCAGCACCGACAGGCTTTCTGGGGCCAACGTCCTGACTTTC. This codes for CASTDRLSGANVLTF.

J is TRBJ1-2 and V is TRBV29-1, with 7 bases that match TRBD1. V dropped 8 bases and J dropped 7; count of bases not matched to a gene: 10. The germline CDR1 and CDR2 sequences are SQVTM and ANQGSEA. There are 12 residues in the CDR3. The CDR3 spells CSSLNRQGGYTF. CDR3 sequence (DNA): TGCAGCAGTCTCAACAGACAGGGTGGCTACACCTTC.

In the case of this clonotype: Likely a read error: the CDR3 ends without its conserved phenylalanine or tryptophan. The limits of the CDR3 on the DNA are not certain, so only TCRdb's listed CDR3 is given. V and J are TRBV2 and TRBJ1-4. The CDR3 length equals 8 residues, ends included. Germline V gene lookup returns CDR1 SNHLY and CDR2 FYNNEI. CDR3 amino acids: CASSPQEM.

This clonotype has at least ten counts. This chain uses TRBV11-2 with TRBJ1-2, with 7 nucleotides matching TRBD1. The CDR3 length is 15 residues. The germline V gene encodes CDR1 SGHAT and CDR2 FQNNGV. The V segment lost 1 base and the J segment 7 bases; nucleotides outside the gene matches: 9. The CDR3 loop reads CASSLVRKGASGYTF. As DNA, the CDR3 is TGTGCCAGCAGCTTAGTTCGGAAGGGGGCAAGTGGCTACACCTTC. The variable domain in full, with the rest retrieved from reference TRBV11-2 and TRBJ1-2, is EAGVAQSPRYKIIEKRQSVAFWCNPISGHATLYWYQQILGQGPKLLIQFQNNGVVDDSQLPKDRFSAERLKGVDSTLKIQPAKLEDSAVYLCASSLVRKGASGYTFGSGTRLTVV.

In this sample, this clonotype turned up a few times. The rearrangement links TRBV12-3 or TRBV12-4 to TRBJ1-1, with D hard to call. The CDR3 length is 17 residues. Trimming cost V 6 bases and J 4 bases, with 24 bases left between them. For the CDR3, the DNA is TGTGCCAGCAGCCTGACTTACAGTGCTCGTCTTAGCACTGAAGCTTTCTTT. This sequence encodes CASSLTYSARLSTEAFF.

This clonotype has a single count. The junction departs from the called germline gene at one end, perhaps through a read error. The chain joins TRBV10-3 to TRBJ1-1; no reliable D call. The germline V gene has CDR1 ENHRY and CDR2 SYGVKD. This CDR3 is 14 amino acids long. CDR3 protein: CASSESVVSTEAFF. DNA for the CDR3: TGTGCCAGCAGTGAGTCTGTGGTTAGCACTGAAGCTTTCTTT.

V gene TRBV20-1 combines with J gene TRBJ1-6; D remains ambiguous. This CDR3 region has 12 residues. V was shortened by 1 base and J by 14 bases, with 12 bases between the two germline ends. Looked up from germline, CDR1 is DFQATT and CDR2 is SNEGSKA (reference sequence). The CDR3 loop reads CSARGGPGTLHF. The CDR3 DNA reads TGCAGTGCTAGAGGAGGTCCTGGCACCCTCCACTTT.

Worth noting for this clonotype: Being one base from a much bigger clone, this may be a read error. The genes are TRBV11-2 and TRBJ2-7, with 7 bases matching TRBD2. Germline lookup yields CDR1 SGHAT and CDR2 FQNNGV. The CDR3 consists of 15 residues. Germline trimming cut 5 bases from V and 0 bases from J; bases unmatched to any gene: 7. The CDR3 loop is CASSPSGGSSYEQYF. The CDR3 bases are TGTGCCAGCAGCCCTAGCGGAGGGAGCTCCTACGAGCAGTACTTC.

In its sample, this clonotype was seen many times. The chain is built from TRBV29-1 and TRBJ1-2; D gene uncertain. Trimming left V 4 bases short and J 2 bases short, with 11 bases between. The CDR3 extends over 13 amino acids. Germline V gene data show CDR1 as SQVTM and CDR2 as ANQGSEA. CDR3 DNA sequence: TGCAGCGTTGGAAAAAGCCAGAACTATGGCTACACCTTC. It yields the protein CSVGKSQNYGYTF.

In this sample, this clonotype turned up many times. The chain combines TRBV19 with TRBJ2-7; 9 bases match TRBD1. V gave up 3 bases and J gave up 4 bases; unmatched junction bases: 7. The CDR3 contains 15 residues. Germline values: CDR1 LNHDA, CDR2 SQIVND (reference sequence). The CDR3 region has the DNA TGTGCCAGTAGTATTGTCATTGGACAGGGGTACGAGCAGTACTTC. As protein: CASSIVIGQGYEQYF.

CDR3 amino acids: CASSDPLPSVNNSPLHF. The CDR3 bases are TGTGCCAGCAGTGACCCGCTCCCCAGTGTTAACAATTCACCCCTCCACTTT. V and J are TRBV6-6 and TRBJ1-6, with unresolved D. The CDR3 has 17 amino acids. Trimming stripped 5 bases from V and 7 bases from J, with 21 bases between. Germline V gene lookup returns CDR1 MNHNY and CDR2 SVGAGI (reference sequence).

The chain couples TRBV5-1 to TRBJ1-2; D is unclear. Germline assignment: CDR1 SGHRS and CDR2 YFSETQ. This CDR3 comprises 14 residues. V was trimmed by 0 bases and J by 0 bases, leaving 6 bases between them. This CDR3 reads CASSLDLTNYGYTF. CDR3 nucleotide sequence: TGCGCCAGCAGCTTGGATCTCACTAACTATGGCTACACCTTC.

V is TRBV10-3 and J is TRBJ1-4, with 7 bases fitting TRBD1. This CDR3 contains 15 residues. J lost 6 bases, V lost 4 bases, and 8 bases had no gene match. Germline V lookup: CDR1 ENHRY, CDR2 SYGVKD. The CDR3 loop is CAISAPTGSDEKLFF. CDR3 DNA: TGTGCCATCAGTGCCCCGACAGGGTCAGATGAAAAACTGTTTTTT.

This clonotype appeared once. The rearrangement joins TRBV2 to TRBJ1-6, with D uncertain. The CDR3 runs 16 residues. Germline CDR1 SNHLY, CDR2 FYNNEI. V lost 5 bases to trimming and J lost 5 bases, with 16 bases between them. As DNA, the CDR3 is TGTGCCAGCAGTCGCCTTGGGGTGAGGCATAATTCACCCCTCCACTTT. Protein: CASSRLGVRHNSPLHF. Combining the CDR3 with reference TRBV2 and TRBJ1-6 gives the whole variable domain EPEVTQTPSHQVTQMGQEVILRCVPISNHLYFYWYRQILGQKVEFLVSFYNNEISEKSEIFDDQFSVERPDGSNFTLKIRSTKLEDSAMYFCASSRLGVRHNSPLHFGNGTRLTVT.

The rearrangement links TRBV11-2 to TRBJ2-7; possibly TRBD1 or TRBD2 for D (5 bases each). The CDR3 is made up of 14 amino acids. Trimming removed 0 bases at V and 5 bases at J, with 11 bases between. The germline V gene has CDR1 SGHAT and CDR2 FQNNGV. The CDR3 DNA reads TGTGCCAGCAGCTTAGAGAGGGTGGGGCACGAGCAGTACTTC. Residues: CASSLERVGHEQYF. The full variable domain, rest sourced from reference TRBV11-2 and TRBJ2-7, is EAGVAQSPRYKIIEKRQSVAFWCNPISGHATLYWYQQILGQGPKLLIQFQNNGVVDDSQLPKDRFSAERLKGVDSTLKIQPAKLEDSAVYLCASSLERVGHEQYFGPGTRLTVT.

The chain is built from TRBV29-1 and TRBJ2-7; D is uncertain. The end of the DNA aligns better with TRBJ2-4, so the J call may be wrong. The CDR3 extends over 13 amino acids. Per the germline V gene, CDR1 is SQVTM and CDR2 is ANQGSEA. CDR3 amino acids: CSVGGMAKNIQYF. The CDR3 nucleotides are TGCAGCGTTGGGGGAATGGCCAAAAACATTCAGTACTTC.

This clonotype was picked up many times. The V and J genes are TRBV7-9 and TRBJ1-1; no definite D call. From germline, CDR1 is SEHNR and CDR2 FQNEAQ (reference sequence). V was clipped by 5 bases and J by 1 base, with 8 bases between them. The CDR3 is 13 residues long. The CDR3 nucleotides are TGTGCCAGCAGCATCAAACAGAACACTGAAGCTTTCTTT. Translation gives CASSIKQNTEAFF.

At least ten counts were recorded for this clonotype. The chain couples TRBV10-3 to TRBJ1-1, with 7 bases fitting TRBD1. Germline CDR1 is ENHRY and CDR2 is SYGVKD. The V and J ends lost 9 bases and 4 bases, in that order; junction bases with no gene match: 5. This CDR3 contains 12 residues. For the CDR3, the DNA is TGTGCCATATCTACAGGGGCCACTGAAGCTTTCTTT. Translation gives CAISTGATEAFF.

V is TRBV20-1 and J is TRBJ1-6, with TRBD1 as a possible D gene (5 bases). Germline V lookup: CDR1 DFQATT, CDR2 SNEGSKA (reference sequence). This CDR3 region has 15 residues. V dropped 6 bases and J dropped 7 bases, with 19 bases sitting between them. CDR3 DNA sequence: TGCAGTGCGAAAAACCACCAGGGAGTCAATTCACCCCTCCACTTT. Its translation: CSAKNHQGVNSPLHF.

V is TRBV29-1 and J is TRBJ1-2, with 9 bases identical to TRBD1. This CDR3 region has 13 residues. CDR1 is SQVTM and CDR2 is ANQGSEA in the germline V gene. The ends lost 6 bases at V and 7 bases at J; junction bases unmatched: 9. Here the CDR3 DNA reads TGCAGCGTGCGGACAGGGGCAGTTGGTGGCTACACCTTC. Amino acid sequence: CSVRTGAVGGYTF.